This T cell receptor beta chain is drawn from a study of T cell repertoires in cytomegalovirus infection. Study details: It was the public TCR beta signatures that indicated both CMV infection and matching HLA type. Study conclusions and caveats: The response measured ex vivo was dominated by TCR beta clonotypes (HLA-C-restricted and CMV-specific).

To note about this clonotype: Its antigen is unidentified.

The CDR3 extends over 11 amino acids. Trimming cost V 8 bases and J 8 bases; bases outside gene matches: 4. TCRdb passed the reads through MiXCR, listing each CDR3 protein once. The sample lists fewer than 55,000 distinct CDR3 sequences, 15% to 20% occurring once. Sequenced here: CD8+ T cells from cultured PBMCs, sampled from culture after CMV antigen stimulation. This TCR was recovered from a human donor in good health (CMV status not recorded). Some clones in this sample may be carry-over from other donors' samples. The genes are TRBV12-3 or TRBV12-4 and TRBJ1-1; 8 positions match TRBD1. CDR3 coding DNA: TGTGCCAGCGGACAGGGCTACGAAGCTTTCTTT. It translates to CASGQGYEAFF.